This note documents a single TCR beta chain sequence. Antigen specificity is unknown. The record originates from a study of blood T cells in healthy people across ages. Together with a sample-barcoded 5' primer, a J-beta primer mix was included in a second PCR lasting about 6 to 12 cycles. One entry per CDR3 protein results from TCRdb running MiXCR on the 5' RACE reads. The table includes 1.5 million to 2 million distinct CDR3 sequences, roughly 30% detected once. Study outcomes and limitations: Naive CD4+ cell counts and diversity both ran higher in long-lived than in aged donors. PBMCs went unsorted, and a conclusive naive versus antigen-experienced comparison was therefore prevented.

The germline V and J ends were trimmed by 2 bases and 8 bases, with 12 bases remaining between them. Germline assignment: CDR1 MNHEY and CDR2 SVGAGI. The CDR3 sequence is 13 residues long. The people who gave samples were healthy Caucasians from Russia, aged about 6 to 100. At least 6 million PBMCs were isolated per sample. The gene calls are TRBV6-5 and TRBJ1-2; D is undetermined. Sequenced input: blood. The receptor was derived from a woman younger than 45 in good health. CDR3 loop: CASSYKTAGGYTF. CDR3 bases: TGTGCCAGCAGTTACAAAACTGCGGGGGGCTACACCTTC.